This TCR beta chain was identified in a study of shared clonotypes between healthy human individuals. Generated by immunoSEQ multiplex PCR, the TCRdb table keeps only in-frame clones and is missing some. The table includes about 1,800,000 clones, about 95% detected once. As defined, naive CD8 cells were CD45RO-negative and positively selected for CCR7, with terminally differentiated effector memory CD45RA+ cells excluded. Between the trimmed V and J ends, which lost 7 bases and 5 bases, there was a span of 14 bases. Germline-derived CDR1 and CDR2 are SQVTM and ANQGSEA. The CDR3 contains 13 residues. Sequencing was done on a sample of naive CD8+ T cells sorted from blood. V gene TRBV29-1 combines with J gene TRBJ2-2; weak D call: TRBD1 (6 bases). This clonotype was obtained from a man aged 18 to 29 in good health. The CDR3 DNA reads TGCAGCGCCATCGGGACAACTACCGGGGAGCTGTTTTTT. This encodes CSAIGTTTGELFF.